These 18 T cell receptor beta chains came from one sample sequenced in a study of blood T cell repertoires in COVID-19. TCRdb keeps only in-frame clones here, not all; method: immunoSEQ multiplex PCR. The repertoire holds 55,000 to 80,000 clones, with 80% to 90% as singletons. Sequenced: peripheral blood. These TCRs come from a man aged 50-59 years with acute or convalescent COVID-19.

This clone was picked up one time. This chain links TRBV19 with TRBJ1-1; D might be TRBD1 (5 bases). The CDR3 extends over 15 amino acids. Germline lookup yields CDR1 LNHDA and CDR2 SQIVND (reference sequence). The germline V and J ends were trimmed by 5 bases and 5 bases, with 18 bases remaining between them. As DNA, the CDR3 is TGTGCCAGTAGTCCACAAACGGGGGGGGTGACTGAAGCTTTCTTT. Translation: CASSPQTGGVTEAFF. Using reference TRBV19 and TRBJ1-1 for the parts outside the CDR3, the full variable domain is DGGITQSPKYLFRKEGQNVTLSCEQNLNHDAMYWYRQDPGQGLRLIYYSQIVNDFQKGDIAEGYSVSREKKESFPLTVTSAQKNPTAFYLCASSPQTGGVTEAFFGQGTRLTVV.

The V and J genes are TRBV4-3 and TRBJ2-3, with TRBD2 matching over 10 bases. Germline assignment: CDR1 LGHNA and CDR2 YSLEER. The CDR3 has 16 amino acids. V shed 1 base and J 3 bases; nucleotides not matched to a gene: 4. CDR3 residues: CASSQGGSGRTDTQYF. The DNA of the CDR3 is TGCGCCAGCAGCCAAGGGGGTAGCGGGAGGACAGATACGCAGTATTTT.

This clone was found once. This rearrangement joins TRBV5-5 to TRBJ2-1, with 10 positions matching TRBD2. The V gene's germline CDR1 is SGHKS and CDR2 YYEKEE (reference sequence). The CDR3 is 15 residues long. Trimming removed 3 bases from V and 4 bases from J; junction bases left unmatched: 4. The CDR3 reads CASSSSGREYNEQFF. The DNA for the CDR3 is TGTGCCAGCAGCTCGAGCGGGAGGGAATACAATGAGCAGTTCTTC.

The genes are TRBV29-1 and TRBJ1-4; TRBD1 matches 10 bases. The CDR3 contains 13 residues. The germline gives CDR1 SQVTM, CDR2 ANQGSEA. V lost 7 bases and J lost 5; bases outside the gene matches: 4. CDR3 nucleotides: TGCAGCGCCCGGACAGGGGGGAATGAAAAACTGTTTTTT. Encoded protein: CSARTGGNEKLFF.

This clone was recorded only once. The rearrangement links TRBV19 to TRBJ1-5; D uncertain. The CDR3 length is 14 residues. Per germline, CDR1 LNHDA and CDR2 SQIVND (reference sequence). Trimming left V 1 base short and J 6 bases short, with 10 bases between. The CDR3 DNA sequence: TGTGCCAGTAGTATAGCCTGGAGGGTTCAGCCCCAGCATTTT. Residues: CASSIAWRVQPQHF.

CDR3 amino acids: CASIRSGKNTIYF. CDR3 nucleotide sequence: TGTGCCAGTATTAGGAGCGGAAAAAACACCATATATTTT. This chain joins TRBV19 and TRBJ1-3; D remains ambiguous. Trimming left V 7 bases short and J 6 bases short, with 13 bases between. The germline V gene encodes CDR1 LNHDA and CDR2 SQIVND (reference sequence). The CDR3 length is 13 residues.

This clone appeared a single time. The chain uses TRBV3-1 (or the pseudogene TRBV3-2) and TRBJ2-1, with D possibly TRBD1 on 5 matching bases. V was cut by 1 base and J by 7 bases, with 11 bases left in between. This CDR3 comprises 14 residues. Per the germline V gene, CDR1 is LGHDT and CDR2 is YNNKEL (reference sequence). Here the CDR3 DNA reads TGTGCCAGCAGCCAAGGGGGCGCTTGGAATGAGCAGTTCTTC. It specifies CASSQGGAWNEQFF.

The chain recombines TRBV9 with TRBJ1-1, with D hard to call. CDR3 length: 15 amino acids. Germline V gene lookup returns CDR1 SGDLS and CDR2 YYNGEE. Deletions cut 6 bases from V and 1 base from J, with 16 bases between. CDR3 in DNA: TGTGCCAGCAATAGAGGGCAGGCCGGGAACACTGAAGCTTTCTTT. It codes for CASNRGQAGNTEAFF.

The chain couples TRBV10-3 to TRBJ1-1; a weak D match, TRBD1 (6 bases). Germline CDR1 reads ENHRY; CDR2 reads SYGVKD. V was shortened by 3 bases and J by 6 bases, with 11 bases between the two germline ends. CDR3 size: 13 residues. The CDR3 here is CAISDGGSPEAFF. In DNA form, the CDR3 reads TGTGCCATCAGTGATGGGGGCTCCCCTGAAGCTTTCTTT.

CDR3 residues: CASTGARQGQGTEAFF. DNA for the CDR3: TGTGCCAGTACCGGCGCCCGACAGGGACAGGGCACTGAAGCTTTCTTT. This chain uses TRBV19 with TRBJ1-1; 9 bases agree with TRBD1. Germline V CDR1 and CDR2: LNHDA, SQIVND (reference sequence). Trimming removed 7 bases from V and 4 bases from J; junction bases left unmatched: 13. There are 16 residues in the CDR3. The full variable domain, completed using reference TRBV19 and TRBJ1-1, is DGGITQSPKYLFRKEGQNVTLSCEQNLNHDAMYWYRQDPGQGLRLIYYSQIVNDFQKGDIAEGYSVSREKKESFPLTVTSAQKNPTAFYLCASTGARQGQGTEAFFGQGTRLTVV.

CDR3 residues: CASSPDSLYEKLFF. In DNA, the CDR3 is TGTGCCAGCTCACCGGACAGCCTTTATGAAAAACTGTTTTTT. The chain employs TRBV18 and TRBJ1-4; maybe TRBD1 (6 bases). CDR3 size: 14 residues. V lost 3 bases and J 6 bases, leaving 11 bases between the germline ends. The germline V gene encodes CDR1 KGHSH and CDR2 LQKENI.

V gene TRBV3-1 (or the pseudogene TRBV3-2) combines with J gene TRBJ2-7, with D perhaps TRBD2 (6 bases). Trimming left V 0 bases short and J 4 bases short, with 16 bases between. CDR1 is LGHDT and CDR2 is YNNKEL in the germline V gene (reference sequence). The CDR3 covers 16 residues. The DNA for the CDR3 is TGTGCCAGCAGCCAAGAGGAGGGAATGAAGGAATACGAGCAGTACTTC. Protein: CASSQEEGMKEYEQYF.

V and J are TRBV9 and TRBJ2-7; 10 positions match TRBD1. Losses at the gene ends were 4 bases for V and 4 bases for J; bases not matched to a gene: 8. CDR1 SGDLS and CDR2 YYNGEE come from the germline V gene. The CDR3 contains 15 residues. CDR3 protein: CASSKVGDRGYEQYF. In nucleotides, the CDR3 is TGTGCCAGCAGCAAAGTGGGGGACAGGGGATACGAGCAGTACTTC.

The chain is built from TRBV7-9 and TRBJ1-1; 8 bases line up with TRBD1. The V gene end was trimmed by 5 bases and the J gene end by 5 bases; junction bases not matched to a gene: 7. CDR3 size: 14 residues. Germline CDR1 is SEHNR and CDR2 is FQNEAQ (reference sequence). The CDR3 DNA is TGTGCCAGCAGCACAGGACAGGGACGAACTGAAGCTTTCTTT. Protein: CASSTGQGRTEAFF.

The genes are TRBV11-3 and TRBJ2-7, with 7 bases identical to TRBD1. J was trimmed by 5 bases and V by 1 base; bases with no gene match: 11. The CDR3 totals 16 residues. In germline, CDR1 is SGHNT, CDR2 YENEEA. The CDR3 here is CASSLGTTGTVDEQYF. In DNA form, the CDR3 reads TGTGCCAGCAGCTTAGGGACCACTGGGACAGTAGACGAGCAGTACTTC. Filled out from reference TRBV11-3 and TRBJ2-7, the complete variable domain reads EAGVVQSPRYKIIEKKQPVAFWCNPISGHNTLYWYLQNLGQGPELLIRYENEEAVDDSQLPKDRFSAERLKGVDSTLKIQPAELGDSAVYLCASSLGTTGTVDEQYFGPGTRLTVT.

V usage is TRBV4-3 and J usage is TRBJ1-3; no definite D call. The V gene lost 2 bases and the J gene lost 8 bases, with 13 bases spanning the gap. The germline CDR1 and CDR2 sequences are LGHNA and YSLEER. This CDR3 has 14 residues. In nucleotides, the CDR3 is TGCGCCAGCAGCCAAAGCCAAAGAGAGGACACCATATATTTT. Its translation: CASSQSQREDTIYF.

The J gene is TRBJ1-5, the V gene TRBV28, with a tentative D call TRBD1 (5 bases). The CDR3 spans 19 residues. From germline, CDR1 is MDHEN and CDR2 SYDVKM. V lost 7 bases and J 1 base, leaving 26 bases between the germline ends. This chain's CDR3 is CASITQGWASRSSNQPQHF. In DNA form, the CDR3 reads TGTGCCAGCATCACCCAGGGATGGGCCTCGCGATCGAGCAATCAGCCCCAGCATTTT.

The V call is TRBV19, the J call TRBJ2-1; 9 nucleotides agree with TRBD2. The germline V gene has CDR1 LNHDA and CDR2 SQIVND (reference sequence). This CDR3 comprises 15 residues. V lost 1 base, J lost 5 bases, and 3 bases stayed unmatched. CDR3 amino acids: CASSIAAGGHNEQFF. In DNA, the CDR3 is TGTGCCAGTAGTATAGCAGCGGGAGGCCACAATGAGCAGTTCTTC.